Only a few counts were recorded for the clone carrying this T cell receptor (beta chain). The entry originates in a study of blood T cells in healthy people across ages. Next came a second PCR, run for about 7 to 12 cycles, which used a sample-barcoded 5' primer along with a J-beta primer mix. Every cDNA was tagged by a template-switch adaptor with 12 random nucleotides. TCRdb recomputed calls from the 5' RACE reads with MiXCR, one row per CDR3 protein. The sample lists about 770,000 distinct CDR3 sequences, 40% to 50% occurring once. The V end was cut by 0 bases, the J end by 9 bases, with 8 bases between. CDR1 GTSNPN and CDR2 SVGIG come from the germline V gene (reference sequence). The CDR3 contains 11 residues.

The material sequenced was blood. This clonotype originated in a man between 60 and 75 years old in good health. This chain connects TRBV30 to TRBJ1-2; no clear D. CDR3 loop: CAWSVYGSYTF. CDR3 DNA sequence: TGTGCCTGGAGTGTATATGGGAGCTACACCTTC.